This TCR beta chain is from a study of breast tumors, draining lymph nodes, adjacent tissues. General observations from the study: Compared with lymph nodes, tumors were less diverse; compared with nontumor tissue, more. Compared with basal-like, luminal-like tumors shared significantly more repertoire with nontumor tissue. Data only fit, rather than demonstrated, lymph node origin of most tumor T cells. The data were judged consistent with most tumor T cells coming from lymph node and expanding in tumor.

Germline V gene data show CDR1 as MNHEY and CDR2 as SVGEGT. This CDR3 comprises 15 residues. The germline V and J ends were trimmed by 6 bases and 5 bases, with 19 bases remaining between them. Samples came from axillary lymph nodes draining the breast cancer. This clonotype was counted between two and nine times. The antigen is unknown. TCRdb re-derived calls from the multiplex PCR reads in MiXCR, one entry per CDR3 protein. The sample has nearly 200,000 distinct CDR3 sequences, roughly 31% seen once. The source of this sequence is a female donor with breast cancer. Some clones in this sample may be carry-over from other donors' samples. J is TRBJ2-5 and V is TRBV6-2 or TRBV6-3; weak D call: TRBD2 (6 bases). Sequenced sample: axillary lymph node tissue. The CDR3 reads CASSPSGLSTETQYF. The CDR3 nucleotides are TGTGCCAGCAGCCCATCGGGACTTTCAACGGAGACCCAGTACTTC.